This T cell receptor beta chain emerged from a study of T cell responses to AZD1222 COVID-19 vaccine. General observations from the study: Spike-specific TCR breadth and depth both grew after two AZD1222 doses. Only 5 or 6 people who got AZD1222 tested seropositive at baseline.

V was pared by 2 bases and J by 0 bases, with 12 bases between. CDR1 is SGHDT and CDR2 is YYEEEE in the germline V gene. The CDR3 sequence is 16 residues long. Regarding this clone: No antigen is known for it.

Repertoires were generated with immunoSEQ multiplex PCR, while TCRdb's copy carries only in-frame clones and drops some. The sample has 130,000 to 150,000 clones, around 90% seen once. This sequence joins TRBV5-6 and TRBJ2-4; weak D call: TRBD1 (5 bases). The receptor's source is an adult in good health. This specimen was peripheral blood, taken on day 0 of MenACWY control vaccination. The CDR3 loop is CASSFLQGLAKNIQYF. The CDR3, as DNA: TGTGCCAGCAGCTTTCTTCAGGGCCTAGCCAAAAACATTCAGTACTTC.